This T cell receptor beta chain was recovered during a study of T cells in Graves' hyperthyroidism and ophthalmopathy. Amplified TCR beta CDR3 regions came from RNA transcripts. The primer set for the first-round RT-PCR of the TCR CDR3 was HTBI. MiXCR, run by TCRdb on the multiplex PCR reads, gives a single entry per CDR3 protein. Among some 720,000 distinct CDR3 sequences listed, around 15% were seen once. This clonotype turned up a few times. V was trimmed by 2 bases and J by 2 bases, leaving 18 bases between them. The CDR3 covers 17 residues. CDR1 and CDR2 from the germline V gene are SEHNR and FQNEAQ (reference sequence). Graves' hyperthyroidism is called stable when ophthalmopathy does not progress within 18 months. Clinicians diagnosed patients from clinical symptoms, serum thyroxine and TRAb, thyroid ultrasound and orbital computed tomography.

The source of this sequence is a young man with Graves' hyperthyroidism. The sample was blood. The chain couples TRBV7-9 to TRBJ2-5; TRBD1 is a possible D gene (5 bases). Written as DNA, the CDR3 is TGTGCCAGCAGCTTAAAAGCCGCATCAGGGCCGCAAGAGACCCAGTACTTC. Translating it yields CASSLKAASGPQETQYF.